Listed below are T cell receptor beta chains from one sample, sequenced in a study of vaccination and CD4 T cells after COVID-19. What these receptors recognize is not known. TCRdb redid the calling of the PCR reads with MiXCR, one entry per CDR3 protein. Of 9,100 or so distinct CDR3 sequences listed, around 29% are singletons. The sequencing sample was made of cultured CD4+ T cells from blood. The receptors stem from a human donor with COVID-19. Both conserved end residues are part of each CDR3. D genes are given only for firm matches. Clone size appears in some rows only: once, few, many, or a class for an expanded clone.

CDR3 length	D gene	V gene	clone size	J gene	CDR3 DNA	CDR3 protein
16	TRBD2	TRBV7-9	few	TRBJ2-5	TGTGCCAGCAGCCGACGGCTAGCGGGGGGTTTAGGGGCCCAGTACTTC	CASSRRLAGGLGAQYF
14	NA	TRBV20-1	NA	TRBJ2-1	TGCAGTGCCAATGACAGGAGCTCCTACAATGAGCAGTTCTTC	CSANDRSSYNEQFF
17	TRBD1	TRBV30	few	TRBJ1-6	TGTGCCTGGAGTGGGGACAGAAGAAGCTCCTATAATTCACCCCTCCACTTT	CAWSGDRRSSYNSPLHF
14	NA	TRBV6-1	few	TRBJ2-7	TGTGCCAGCAGTGCGGAGAGGGACAAAAGCGAGCAGTACTTC	CASSAERDKSEQYF
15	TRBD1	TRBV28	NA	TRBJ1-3	TGTGCCAGCAGAACAGGGGGCTCGGATGGAAACACCATATATTTT	CASRTGGSDGNTIYF
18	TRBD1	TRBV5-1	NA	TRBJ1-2	TGCGCCAGCAGCTTGGGTTCCACCGGGACAGGGATTATGTTGGGCTACACCTTC	CASSLGSTGTGIMLGYTF
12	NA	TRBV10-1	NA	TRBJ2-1	TGCGCCAGCAGTGAGAACAGCAATGAGCAGTTCTTC	CASSENSNEQFF
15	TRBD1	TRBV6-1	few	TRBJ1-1	TGTGCCAGCAGAAACCAGGGGGCGTTGAACACTGAAGCTTTCTTT	CASRNQGALNTEAFF
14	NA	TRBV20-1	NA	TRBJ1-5	TGCAGTGCCACCGAGGGTCGCGGCAATCGGCCCCAGCATTTT	CSATEGRGNRPQHF
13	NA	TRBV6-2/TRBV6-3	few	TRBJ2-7	TGTGCCAGCAGGGACAGCGCTACCTACGAGCAGTACTTC	CASRDSATYEQYF
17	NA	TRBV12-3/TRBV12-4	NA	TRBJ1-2	TGTGCCAGCAGTCCGGGGCGTAGGGTCAGCTATAACTATGGCTACACCTTC	CASSPGRRVSYNYGYTF
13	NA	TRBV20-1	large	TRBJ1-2	TGCAGTGCTAGAGGTACAGGGAACTATGGCTACACCTTC	CSARGTGNYGYTF
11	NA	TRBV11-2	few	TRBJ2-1	TGTGCCAGCAGCATCAGGGTCGGGCAGTTCTTC	CASSIRVGQFF
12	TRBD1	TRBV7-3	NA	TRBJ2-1	TGTGCCAGCAGCGGACAGGGGCGGGAGCAGTTCTTC	CASSGQGREQFF
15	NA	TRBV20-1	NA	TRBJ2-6	TGCAGTGCCATTAGGGGGGCGGCTGGGGCCAACGTCCTGACTTTC	CSAIRGAAGANVLTF
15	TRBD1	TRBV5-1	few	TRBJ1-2	TGCGCCAGCAGCTTGGGGGCCGGGACAGGGAGCGGCTACACCTTC	CASSLGAGTGSGYTF
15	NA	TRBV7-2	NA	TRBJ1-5	TGTGCCAGCACCCTTGGCTTAGGTGGCAATCAGCCCCAGCATTTT	CASTLGLGGNQPQHF